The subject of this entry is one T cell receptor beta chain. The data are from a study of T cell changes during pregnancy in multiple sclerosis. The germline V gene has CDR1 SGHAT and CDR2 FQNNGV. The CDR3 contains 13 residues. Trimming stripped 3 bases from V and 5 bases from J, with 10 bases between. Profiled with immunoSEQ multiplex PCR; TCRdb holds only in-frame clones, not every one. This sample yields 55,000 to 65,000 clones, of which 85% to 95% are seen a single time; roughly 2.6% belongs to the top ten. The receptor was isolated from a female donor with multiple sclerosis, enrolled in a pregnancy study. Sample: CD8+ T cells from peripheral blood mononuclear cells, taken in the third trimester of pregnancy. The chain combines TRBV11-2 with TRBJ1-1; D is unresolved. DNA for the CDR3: TGTGCCAGCAGCTTTGGTCTAACGACTGAAGCTTTCTTT. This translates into CASSFGLTTEAFF.